This record concerns one T cell receptor (beta chain) sequence. These data originate in a study of blood T cell repertoires in COVID-19. Background on the study: The cDNA or gDNA used as material had been derived from T cells, B-cell-depleted T cells, or PBMCs.

The table came from immunoSEQ multiplex PCR; TCRdb's copy has only in-frame clones and leaves some out. The sample has 50,000 or so clones, 65% to 85% seen once. This CDR3 spans 13 amino acids. Germline V gene data show CDR1 as LGHNA and CDR2 as YNFKEQ. Between the trimmed V and J ends, which lost 1 base and 10 bases, there was a span of 11 bases. The sequence derives from a man aged 70-80 years with acute or convalescent COVID-19. The rearrangement uses TRBV4-2 and TRBJ2-1; D not resolved. The specimen sequenced was peripheral blood. The CDR3 DNA reads as TGTGCCAGCAGCCAAGGGCGGTACGTAGAGCAGTTCTTC. Its protein product is CASSQGRYVEQFF.